These T cell receptor beta chains were read from a single sample in a study of graft-versus-host responses after intestinal transplantation. Antigen specificity for these receptors is unknown. Profiling relied on immunoSEQ multiplex PCR, and the TCRdb table lists in-frame clones only, not all of them. The profile covers about 36,000 clones, with roughly 95% appearing a single time and 0.22% taken by the ten largest. The material was unstimulated CD4+ T cells sorted from spleen or lymph node cells, obtained before transplant. The source of these receptors is a human donor who was the organ donor for an intestinal transplant. Each CDR3 is given with its conserved first and last residue. The order of the fields is CDR3 DNA, CDR3 protein, J gene, V gene, D gene, clone size. The D gene is left open where the match is weak. Only some rows state a clone size, as once, few, many or a class for expanded clones.

CDR3nt: TGTGCCAGCAGCTTAGGTTTGGCTAGGGAACAAGAGACCCAGTACTTC; CDR3aa: CASSLGLAREQETQYF; j_gene: TRBJ2-5; v_gene: TRBV11-3; d_gene: NA; abundance: NA
CDR3nt: TGTGCCAGCAGCTTAGAAACTAGCGGCTTTTACAATGAGCAGTTCTTC; CDR3aa: CASSLETSGFYNEQFF; j_gene: TRBJ2-1; v_gene: TRBV11-2; d_gene: TRBD2; abundance: NA
CDR3nt: TGTGCCAGCAGCCCTTCCCCGGGACATATGAACACTGAAGCTTTCTTT; CDR3aa: CASSPSPGHMNTEAFF; j_gene: TRBJ1-1; v_gene: TRBV7-9; d_gene: NA; abundance: NA
CDR3nt: TGTGCCAGCAGCCCTGGGACTTCCGGACCCTACGAGCAGTACTTC; CDR3aa: CASSPGTSGPYEQYF; j_gene: TRBJ2-7; v_gene: TRBV7-9; d_gene: NA; abundance: NA
CDR3nt: TGTGCCAGCAGGCAGACAGGGGAGCATCAGCCCCAGCATTTT; CDR3aa: CASRQTGEHQPQHF; j_gene: TRBJ1-5; v_gene: TRBV25-1; d_gene: TRBD1; abundance: NA
CDR3nt: TGTGCCAGCAGTGAAGGTCGAGATTACAATGAGCAGTTCTTC; CDR3aa: CASSEGRDYNEQFF; j_gene: TRBJ2-1; v_gene: TRBV2; d_gene: NA; abundance: NA
CDR3nt: TGTGCCAGTAGGATGACAGGGGATAAGAGTGGCTACACCTTC; CDR3aa: CASRMTGDKSGYTF; j_gene: TRBJ1-2; v_gene: TRBV19; d_gene: TRBD1; abundance: NA
CDR3nt: TGCGCCAGCAGGGACCCTTCAGGGGCTGAAGCTTTCTTT; CDR3aa: CASRDPSGAEAFF; j_gene: TRBJ1-1; v_gene: TRBV10-2; d_gene: NA; abundance: NA
CDR3nt: TGCGCCAGCAGCCAAGGCCCGGGGGGGGGCAATGAGCAGCTCTTC; CDR3aa: CASSQGPGGGNEQLF; j_gene: TRBJ2-1; v_gene: TRBV5-1; d_gene: TRBD2; abundance: NA
CDR3nt: TGTGCCAGCAGTGAAGCGAGAAACACTGAAGCTTTCTTT; CDR3aa: CASSEARNTEAFF; j_gene: TRBJ1-1; v_gene: TRBV6-5; d_gene: NA; abundance: NA
CDR3nt: TGTGCCGGACCCGGGACAGGCGGATATGGCTACACCTTC; CDR3aa: CAGPGTGGYGYTF; j_gene: TRBJ1-2; v_gene: TRBV30; d_gene: TRBD1; abundance: once
CDR3nt: TGCAGCGTCAAGACAGGGACCGATACGCAGTATTTT; CDR3aa: CSVKTGTDTQYF; j_gene: TRBJ2-3; v_gene: TRBV29-1; d_gene: TRBD1; abundance: NA
CDR3nt: TGTGCCAGCAGTTTCCGCAGGGCCTCGGGTCAGCCCCAGCATTTT; CDR3aa: CASSFRRASGQPQHF; j_gene: TRBJ1-5; v_gene: TRBV28; d_gene: NA; abundance: NA
CDR3nt: TGTGCCAGCAGCCGGGGAGACAGGTCGAACACCGGGGAGCTGTTTTTT; CDR3aa: CASSRGDRSNTGELFF; j_gene: TRBJ2-2; v_gene: TRBV5-4; d_gene: NA; abundance: NA
CDR3nt: TGTGCCAGCACCTGGGCCTACTCTGGAAACACCATATATTTT; CDR3aa: CASTWAYSGNTIYF; j_gene: TRBJ1-3; v_gene: TRBV2; d_gene: NA; abundance: NA
CDR3nt: TGTGCCAGCGGGGGCCGCACAGAGACCCAGTACTTC; CDR3aa: CASGGRTETQYF; j_gene: TRBJ2-5; v_gene: TRBV28; d_gene: NA; abundance: NA
CDR3nt: TGTGCCAGCTCACCGGACAGGGGGGGGGATGGCTACACCTTC; CDR3aa: CASSPDRGGDGYTF; j_gene: TRBJ1-2; v_gene: TRBV18; d_gene: TRBD1; abundance: NA
CDR3nt: TGTGCCAGCAGTGTCGCGAGGAGTCGAGGAGTATCCTTC; CDR3aa: CASSVARSRGVSF; j_gene: TRBJ1-2; v_gene: TRBV6-1; d_gene: NA; abundance: NA
CDR3nt: TGTGCCAGCAGTGAACTAGCGAAAGAGACCCAGTACTTC; CDR3aa: CASSELAKETQYF; j_gene: TRBJ2-5; v_gene: TRBV2; d_gene: NA; abundance: NA
CDR3nt: TGTGCCAGCAGCTTAGGACAGGTCCACGAGCAGTACTTC; CDR3aa: CASSLGQVHEQYF; j_gene: TRBJ2-7; v_gene: TRBV7-9; d_gene: NA; abundance: NA
CDR3nt: TGCGCCAGCAGCTTGGGGGGGGGTTTCAAAAACATTCAGTACTTC; CDR3aa: CASSLGGGFKNIQYF; j_gene: TRBJ2-4; v_gene: TRBV5-1; d_gene: TRBD2; abundance: NA
CDR3nt: TGCGCCAGCAGCTTGGTAGCGGGGGGGCCGGATGAGCAGTTCTTC; CDR3aa: CASSLVAGGPDEQFF; j_gene: TRBJ2-1; v_gene: TRBV5-1; d_gene: TRBD2; abundance: NA
CDR3nt: TGCGCCAGCAGCTTGAAGGCTAGCCGCAATAACCAAGAGACCCAGTACTTC; CDR3aa: CASSLKASRNNQETQYF; j_gene: TRBJ2-5; v_gene: TRBV5-1; d_gene: NA; abundance: NA
CDR3nt: TGTGCCAGCAGTTCCGGGAGCAAGTTTTCACCCCTCCACTTT; CDR3aa: CASSSGSKFSPLHF; j_gene: TRBJ1-6; v_gene: TRBV2; d_gene: NA; abundance: NA
CDR3nt: TGTGCCAGCAGCTTTGGGGCCACTGAAGCTTTCTTT; CDR3aa: CASSFGATEAFF; j_gene: TRBJ1-1; v_gene: TRBV7-9; d_gene: NA; abundance: NA
CDR3nt: TGTGCCAGCAGCTTGCCAAAAGGCACAGATACGCAGTATTTT; CDR3aa: CASSLPKGTDTQYF; j_gene: TRBJ2-3; v_gene: TRBV5-4; d_gene: NA; abundance: NA
CDR3nt: TGCAGTCACCCCCAATACACCTTC; CDR3aa: CSHPQYTF; j_gene: TRBJ1-2; v_gene: TRBV20-1; d_gene: NA; abundance: once
CDR3nt: TGTGCCAGCAGTGTTAAACTCAAACGGGGCGATGGAGATACGCAGTATTTT; CDR3aa: CASSVKLKRGDGDTQYF; j_gene: TRBJ2-3; v_gene: TRBV6-1; d_gene: NA; abundance: NA
CDR3nt: TGTGCCATCAGCCCTACACCCCGGGGTAAGAACACTGAAGCTTTCTTT; CDR3aa: CAISPTPRGKNTEAFF; j_gene: TRBJ1-1; v_gene: TRBV10-3; d_gene: NA; abundance: NA
CDR3nt: TGTGCCAGCAGCAGGGACCTCCAAGAGACCCAGTACTTC; CDR3aa: CASSRDLQETQYF; j_gene: TRBJ2-5; v_gene: TRBV7-3; d_gene: NA; abundance: NA
CDR3nt: TGCGCCAGCAGCTTGGCCCCAGTTACCTACAATGAGCAGTTCTTC; CDR3aa: CASSLAPVTYNEQFF; j_gene: TRBJ2-1; v_gene: TRBV5-1; d_gene: NA; abundance: NA
CDR3nt: TGTGCCAGCAGCTTCCTAGCGATCACCAAAGAGACCCAGTACTTC; CDR3aa: CASSFLAITKETQYF; j_gene: TRBJ2-5; v_gene: TRBV7-9; d_gene: NA; abundance: NA
CDR3nt: TGCGCCAGCAGCTTGGACGGCCGGGACAGCTATAGCAATCAGCCCCAGCATTTT; CDR3aa: CASSLDGRDSYSNQPQHF; j_gene: TRBJ1-5; v_gene: TRBV5-1; d_gene: TRBD1; abundance: NA
CDR3nt: TGTGCCAGTAGAGGGGGTCGGGCGGGAGGCTACACCTTC; CDR3aa: CASRGGRAGGYTF; j_gene: TRBJ1-2; v_gene: TRBV19; d_gene: NA; abundance: NA
CDR3nt: TGTGCCAGCAGCTCCCGGGTGGGGCTAGCGGTCCCAGATACGCAGTATTTT; CDR3aa: CASSSRVGLAVPDTQYF; j_gene: TRBJ2-3; v_gene: TRBV7-2; d_gene: TRBD2; abundance: once
CDR3nt: TGTGCCAGCAGCCTATGGGAGCGGGGGCCCGCCGATACGCAGTATTTT; CDR3aa: CASSLWERGPADTQYF; j_gene: TRBJ2-3; v_gene: TRBV9; d_gene: TRBD2; abundance: NA
CDR3nt: TGTGCCAGCAGATTGGACAGGGGGGTGTCGGAAGCTTTCTTT; CDR3aa: CASRLDRGVSEAFF; j_gene: TRBJ1-1; v_gene: TRBV5-4; d_gene: TRBD1; abundance: NA
CDR3nt: TGTGCCAGTAGTGGGACAGGCCCTAATTCACCCCTCCACTTT; CDR3aa: CASSGTGPNSPLHF; j_gene: TRBJ1-6; v_gene: TRBV19; d_gene: TRBD1; abundance: NA
CDR3nt: TGTGCCATCAGTCGACTAGCGAAGGATCAAGAGACCCAGTACTTC; CDR3aa: CAISRLAKDQETQYF; j_gene: TRBJ2-5; v_gene: TRBV10-3; d_gene: TRBD2; abundance: NA
CDR3nt: TGTGCCAGTAGTAAGGGGCAGGGGAGCTCCTACGAGCAGTACTTC; CDR3aa: CASSKGQGSSYEQYF; j_gene: TRBJ2-7; v_gene: TRBV19; d_gene: NA; abundance: NA
CDR3nt: TGTGCCAGCAGAACAGGGTTGAACACTGAAGCTTTCTTT; CDR3aa: CASRTGLNTEAFF; j_gene: TRBJ1-1; v_gene: TRBV6-1; d_gene: NA; abundance: NA
CDR3nt: TGTGCCAGCAGCTTAAGGTCAGGGGGCACAGATACGCAGTATTTT; CDR3aa: CASSLRSGGTDTQYF; j_gene: TRBJ2-3; v_gene: TRBV7-9; d_gene: NA; abundance: NA
CDR3nt: TGTGCCAGCAGTGAAGTCGGAGCGGGGGAGACCGCGCAGTATTTT; CDR3aa: CASSEVGAGETAQYF; j_gene: TRBJ2-3; v_gene: TRBV25-1; d_gene: TRBD2; abundance: NA
CDR3nt: TGTGCCAGCAACCGCCCCGACAGGGGATTTGAGTATGGCTACACCTTC; CDR3aa: CASNRPDRGFEYGYTF; j_gene: TRBJ1-2; v_gene: TRBV28; d_gene: TRBD1; abundance: NA
CDR3nt: TGTGCCAGCAGCCAAGATAGGGCTAGCGGGCCCTGGCGGAACACGCAGTATTTT; CDR3aa: CASSQDRASGPWRNTQYF; j_gene: TRBJ2-3; v_gene: TRBV14; d_gene: TRBD2; abundance: NA
CDR3nt: TGCGCCAGCAGCTTGGGATCCTTCACAGATACGCAGTATTTT; CDR3aa: CASSLGSFTDTQYF; j_gene: TRBJ2-3; v_gene: TRBV5-1; d_gene: NA; abundance: NA
CDR3nt: TGCAGTGCTGCTAGGTTCGATGAGCAGTTCTTC; CDR3aa: CSAARFDEQFF; j_gene: TRBJ2-1; v_gene: TRBV20-1; d_gene: NA; abundance: NA
CDR3nt: TGTGCCAGCAGTTTGGTAGGACAGGGTAGGAATTCACCCCTCCACTTT; CDR3aa: CASSLVGQGRNSPLHF; j_gene: TRBJ1-6; v_gene: TRBV27; d_gene: TRBD1; abundance: NA
CDR3nt: TGTGCCAGCAGTTCCCGCGGGAGACTCAACACCGGGGAGCTGTTTTTT; CDR3aa: CASSSRGRLNTGELFF; j_gene: TRBJ2-2; v_gene: TRBV6-5; d_gene: TRBD2; abundance: once
CDR3nt: TGTGCCAGCAGCTTATGGGCAGGGTGGAACGGGGAGCTGTTTTTT; CDR3aa: CASSLWAGWNGELFF; j_gene: TRBJ2-2; v_gene: TRBV5-6; d_gene: NA; abundance: NA
CDR3nt: TGTGCCAGCAGCGTAATCCCGAACACTGAAGCTTCCTTT; CDR3aa: CASSVIPNTEASF; j_gene: TRBJ1-1; v_gene: TRBV9; d_gene: NA; abundance: NA
CDR3nt: TGTGCCAGCAGCCGTTGGGCCGTGGAGGACACCGGGGAGCTGTTTTTT; CDR3aa: CASSRWAVEDTGELFF; j_gene: TRBJ2-2; v_gene: TRBV5-6; d_gene: NA; abundance: NA
CDR3nt: TGTGCCAGCTCACACCAGGACCCCGCAGGGAGGTATGGCTACACCTTC; CDR3aa: CASSHQDPAGRYGYTF; j_gene: TRBJ1-2; v_gene: TRBV18; d_gene: NA; abundance: NA
CDR3nt: TGTGCCAGCAGCTTAACCAGGGACTCCTACGAGCAGTACTTC; CDR3aa: CASSLTRDSYEQYF; j_gene: TRBJ2-7; v_gene: TRBV7-9; d_gene: NA; abundance: few
CDR3nt: TGCGCCAGCAGTGAGGGGGGTTCGGCCACAGATACGCAGTATTTT; CDR3aa: CASSEGGSATDTQYF; j_gene: TRBJ2-3; v_gene: TRBV10-1; d_gene: NA; abundance: NA
CDR3nt: TGTGCCAGCAGCTTAGACAGCTCCTATAATTCACCCCTCCACTTT; CDR3aa: CASSLDSSYNSPLHF; j_gene: TRBJ1-6; v_gene: TRBV7-9; d_gene: NA; abundance: NA